This T cell receptor (beta chain) was recovered during a study of cytomegalovirus exposure and HLA in healthy donors. On this clone: Its antigen is as yet unknown.

With 60 Vbeta and 13 Jbeta primers, the PCR was carried out. The assay was immunoSEQ multiplex PCR, and TCRdb's table has in-frame clones only and misses some. The sample records approximately 130,000 clones, 85% to 90% being singletons. Findings of the study overall: In a later analysis, across HLA loci, associated TCR counts were highest for DRB1, lowest for HLA-C. Sequencing likely produced, as an artifact, a cluster of highly shared sequence variants.

Sequencing was carried out using PBMCs. The sequence was collected from a woman aged 25-40 years in good health and CMV-seropositive.

As DNA, the CDR3 is TGTGCCTCTGAAGAGCAGGTCGATAGCAATCAGCCCCAGCATTTT. Amino acid sequence: CASEEQVDSNQPQHF. The gene calls are TRBV2 and TRBJ1-5, with D unresolved. The V and J ends lost 11 bases and 0 bases respectively, with 17 bases between them. The germline CDR1 and CDR2 sequences are SNHLY and FYNNEI. The CDR3 sequence is 15 residues long.